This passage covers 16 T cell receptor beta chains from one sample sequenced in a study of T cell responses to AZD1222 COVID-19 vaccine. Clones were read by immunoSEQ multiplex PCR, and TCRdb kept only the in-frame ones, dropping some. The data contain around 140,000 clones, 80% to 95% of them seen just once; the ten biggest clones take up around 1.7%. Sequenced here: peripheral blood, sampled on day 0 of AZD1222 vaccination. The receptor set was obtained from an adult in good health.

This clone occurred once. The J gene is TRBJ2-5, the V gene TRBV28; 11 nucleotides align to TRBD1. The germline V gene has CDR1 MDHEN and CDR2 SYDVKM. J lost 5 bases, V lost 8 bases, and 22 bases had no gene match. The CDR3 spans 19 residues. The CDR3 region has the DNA TGTGCCAGCCTTAGCGGCCGCACTAAGGGACAGGGGGTAAGGGAGACCCAGTACTTC. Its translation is CASLSGRTKGQGVRETQYF.

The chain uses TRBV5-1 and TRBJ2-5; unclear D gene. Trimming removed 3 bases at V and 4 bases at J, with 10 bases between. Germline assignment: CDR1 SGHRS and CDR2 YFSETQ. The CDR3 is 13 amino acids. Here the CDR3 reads CASSYDSPETQYF. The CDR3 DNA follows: TGCGCCAGCAGCTATGACTCACCAGAGACCCAGTACTTC.

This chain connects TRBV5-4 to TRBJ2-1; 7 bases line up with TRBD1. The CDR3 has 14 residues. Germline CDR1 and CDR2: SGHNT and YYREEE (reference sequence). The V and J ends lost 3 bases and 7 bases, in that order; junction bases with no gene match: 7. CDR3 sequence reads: CASSSPGQPNEQFF. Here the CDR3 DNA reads TGTGCCAGCAGCTCTCCGGGACAGCCTAATGAGCAGTTCTTC.

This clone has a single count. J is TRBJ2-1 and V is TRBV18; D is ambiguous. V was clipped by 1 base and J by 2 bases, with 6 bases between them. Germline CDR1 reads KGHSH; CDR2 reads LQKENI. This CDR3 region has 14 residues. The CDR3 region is CASSPLSTYNEQFF. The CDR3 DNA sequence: TGTGCCAGCTCACCACTGAGTACCTACAATGAGCAGTTCTTC.

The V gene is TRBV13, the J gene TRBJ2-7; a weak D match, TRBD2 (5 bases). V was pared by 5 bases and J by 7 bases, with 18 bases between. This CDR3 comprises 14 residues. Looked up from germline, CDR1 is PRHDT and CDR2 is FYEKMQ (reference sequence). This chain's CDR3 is CASSPSVRVAEQYF. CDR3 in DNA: TGTGCCAGCAGCCCCTCAGTGCGGGTTGCGGAGCAGTACTTC.

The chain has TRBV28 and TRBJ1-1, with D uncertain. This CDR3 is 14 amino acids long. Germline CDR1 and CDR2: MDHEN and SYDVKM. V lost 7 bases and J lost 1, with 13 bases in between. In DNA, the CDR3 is TGTGCCAGCACCCCGGACCGGAGGAACACTGAAGCTTTCTTT. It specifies CASTPDRRNTEAFF.

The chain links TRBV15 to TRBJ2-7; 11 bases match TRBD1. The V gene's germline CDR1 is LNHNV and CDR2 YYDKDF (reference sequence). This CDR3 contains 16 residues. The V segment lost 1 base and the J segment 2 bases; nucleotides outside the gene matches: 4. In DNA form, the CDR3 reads TGTGCCACCAGCAGAGGAGGGGGACAGGGGGCCTACGAGCAGTACTTC. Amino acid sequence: CATSRGGGQGAYEQYF.

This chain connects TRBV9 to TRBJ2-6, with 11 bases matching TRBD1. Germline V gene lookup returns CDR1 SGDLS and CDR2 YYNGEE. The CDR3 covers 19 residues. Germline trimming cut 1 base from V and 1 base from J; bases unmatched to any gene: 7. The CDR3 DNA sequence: TGTGCCAGCAGCGTAATCAGCGGACAGGGGGCTTCTGGGGCCAACGTCCTGACTTTC. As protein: CASSVISGQGASGANVLTF.

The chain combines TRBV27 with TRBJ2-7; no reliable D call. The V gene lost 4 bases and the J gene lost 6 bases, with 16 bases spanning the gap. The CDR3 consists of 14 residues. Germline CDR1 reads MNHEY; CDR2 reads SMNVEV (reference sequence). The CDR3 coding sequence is TGTGCCAGCAGTTCCACCGCGTTTCTCGGCGAGCAGTACTTC. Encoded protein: CASSSTAFLGEQYF.

The CDR3 nucleotides are TGTGCCAGCAGCTGGCTAGCGGGTCATGAGCAGTTCTTC. Translating gives CASSWLAGHEQFF. V gene TRBV7-9 combines with J gene TRBJ2-1, with 8 nucleotides matching TRBD2. The CDR3 length is 13 residues. V shed 4 bases, J shed 8 bases, and the junction held 4 bases outside the gene matches. Looked up from germline, CDR1 is SEHNR and CDR2 is FQNEAQ (reference sequence).

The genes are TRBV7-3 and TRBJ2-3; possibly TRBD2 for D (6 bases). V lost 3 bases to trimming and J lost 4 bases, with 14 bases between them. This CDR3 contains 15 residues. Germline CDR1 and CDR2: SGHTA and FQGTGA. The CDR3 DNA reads TGTGCCAGCAGCTTGGACCAAACGGGAGCAGATACGCAGTATTTT. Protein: CASSLDQTGADTQYF.

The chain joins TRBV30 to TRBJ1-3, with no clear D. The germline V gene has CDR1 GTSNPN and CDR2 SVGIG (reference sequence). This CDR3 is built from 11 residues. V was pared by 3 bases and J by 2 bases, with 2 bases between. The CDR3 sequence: CAWRAGNTIYF. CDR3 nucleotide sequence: TGTGCCTGGAGGGCTGGAAACACCATATATTTT.

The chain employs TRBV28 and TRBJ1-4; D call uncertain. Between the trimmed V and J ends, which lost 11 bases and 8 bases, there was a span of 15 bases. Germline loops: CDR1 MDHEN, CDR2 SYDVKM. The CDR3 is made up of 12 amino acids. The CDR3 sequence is CAGCRRREKLFF. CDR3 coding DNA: TGTGCCGGGTGCCGGAGAAGAGAAAAACTGTTTTTT.

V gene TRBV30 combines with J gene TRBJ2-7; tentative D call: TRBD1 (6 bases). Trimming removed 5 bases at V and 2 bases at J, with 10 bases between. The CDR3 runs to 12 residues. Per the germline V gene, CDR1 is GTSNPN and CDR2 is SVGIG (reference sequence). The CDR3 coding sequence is TGTGCCTGGGGGAGACAGGCCTACGAGCAGTACTTC. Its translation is CAWGRQAYEQYF. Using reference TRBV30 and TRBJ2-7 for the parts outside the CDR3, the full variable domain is SQTIHQWPATLVQPVGSPLSLECTVEGTSNPNLYWYRQAAGRGLQLLFYSVGIGQISSEVPQNLSASRPQDRQFILSSKKLLLSDSGFYLCAWGRQAYEQYFGPGTRLTVT.

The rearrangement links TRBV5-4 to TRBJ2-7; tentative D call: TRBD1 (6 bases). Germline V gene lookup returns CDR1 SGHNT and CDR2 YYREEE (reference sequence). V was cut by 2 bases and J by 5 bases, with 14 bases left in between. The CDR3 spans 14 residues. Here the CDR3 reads CASSLTGSRDEQYF. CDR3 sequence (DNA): TGTGCCAGCAGCTTAACAGGGTCTCGGGACGAGCAGTACTTC.

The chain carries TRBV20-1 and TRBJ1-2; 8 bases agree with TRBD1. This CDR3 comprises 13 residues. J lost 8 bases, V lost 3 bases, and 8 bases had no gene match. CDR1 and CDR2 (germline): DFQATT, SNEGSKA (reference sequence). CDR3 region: CSASGQGLRGYTF. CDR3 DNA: TGCAGTGCTAGTGGACAGGGCCTTCGGGGCTACACCTTC.